This T cell receptor (beta chain) was documented in a study of blood T cell repertoires in COVID-19. Sequencing used immunoSEQ multiplex PCR; TCRdb keeps in-frame clones, though not all of them. The data show about 270,000 clones, 88% seen once. V shed 5 bases, J shed 7 bases, and the junction held 8 bases outside the gene matches. Germline V gene lookup returns CDR1 SGHAT and CDR2 FQNNGV. This CDR3 spans 15 amino acids. Sequenced sample: PBMCs or T cells enriched from blood (not recorded which). This TCR was sampled from a woman in her 50s who had recovered from COVID-19. The V and J genes are TRBV11-2 and TRBJ1-6, with TRBD1 matching over 7 bases. The CDR3 spells CASSPSSGQNSPLHF. The CDR3 region has the DNA TGTGCCAGCAGCCCCTCCTCGGGACAGAATTCACCCCTCCACTTT. The full variable domain, its missing parts supplied by reference TRBV11-2 and TRBJ1-6, is EAGVAQSPRYKIIEKRQSVAFWCNPISGHATLYWYQQILGQGPKLLIQFQNNGVVDDSQLPKDRFSAERLKGVDSTLKIQPAKLEDSAVYLCASSPSSGQNSPLHFGNGTRLTVT.